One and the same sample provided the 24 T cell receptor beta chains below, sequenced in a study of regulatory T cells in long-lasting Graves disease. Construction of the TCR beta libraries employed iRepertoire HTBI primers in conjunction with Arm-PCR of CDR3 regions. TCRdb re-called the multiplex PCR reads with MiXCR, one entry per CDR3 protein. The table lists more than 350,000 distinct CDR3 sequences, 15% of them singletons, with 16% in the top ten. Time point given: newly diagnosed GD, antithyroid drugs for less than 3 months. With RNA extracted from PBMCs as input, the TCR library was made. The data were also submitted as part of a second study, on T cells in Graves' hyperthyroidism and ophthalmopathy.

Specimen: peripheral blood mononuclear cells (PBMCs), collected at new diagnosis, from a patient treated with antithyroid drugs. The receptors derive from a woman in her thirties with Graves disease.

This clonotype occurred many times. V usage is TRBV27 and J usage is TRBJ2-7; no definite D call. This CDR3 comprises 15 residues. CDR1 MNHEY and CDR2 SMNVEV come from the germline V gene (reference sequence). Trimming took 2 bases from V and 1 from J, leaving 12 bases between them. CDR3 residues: CASSLAWQKSYEQYF. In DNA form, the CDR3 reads TGTGCCAGCAGTTTAGCTTGGCAGAAATCCTACGAGCAGTACTTC.

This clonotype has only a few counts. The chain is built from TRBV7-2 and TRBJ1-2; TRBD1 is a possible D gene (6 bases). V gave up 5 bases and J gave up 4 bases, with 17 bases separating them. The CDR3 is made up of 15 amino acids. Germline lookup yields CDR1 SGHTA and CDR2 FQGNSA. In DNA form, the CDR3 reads TGTGCCAGCAGCCAAGGATGGCGACAGGTCTATGGCTACACCTTC. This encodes CASSQGWRQVYGYTF.

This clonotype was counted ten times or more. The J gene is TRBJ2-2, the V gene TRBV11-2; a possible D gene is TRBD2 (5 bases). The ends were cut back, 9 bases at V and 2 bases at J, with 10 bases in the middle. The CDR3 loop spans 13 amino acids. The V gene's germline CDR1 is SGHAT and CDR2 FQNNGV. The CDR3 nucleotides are TGTGCCAGTCTGCGGGCCAACACCGGGGAGCTGTTTTTT. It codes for CASLRANTGELFF.

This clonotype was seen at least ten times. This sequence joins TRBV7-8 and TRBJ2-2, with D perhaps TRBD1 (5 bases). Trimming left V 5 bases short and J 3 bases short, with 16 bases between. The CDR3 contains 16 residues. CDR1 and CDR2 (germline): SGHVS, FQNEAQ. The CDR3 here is CASSPRTLLHTGELFF. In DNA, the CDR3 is TGTGCCAGCAGCCCTCGGACACTCCTTCACACCGGGGAGCTGTTTTTT.

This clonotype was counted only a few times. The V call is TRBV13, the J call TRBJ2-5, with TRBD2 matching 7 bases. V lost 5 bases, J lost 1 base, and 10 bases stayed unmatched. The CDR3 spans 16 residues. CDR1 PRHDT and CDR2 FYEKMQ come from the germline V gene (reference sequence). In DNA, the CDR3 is TGTGCCAGCAGCGGAAAACTAGCGCCTTTCCAAGAGACCCAGTACTTC. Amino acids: CASSGKLAPFQETQYF.

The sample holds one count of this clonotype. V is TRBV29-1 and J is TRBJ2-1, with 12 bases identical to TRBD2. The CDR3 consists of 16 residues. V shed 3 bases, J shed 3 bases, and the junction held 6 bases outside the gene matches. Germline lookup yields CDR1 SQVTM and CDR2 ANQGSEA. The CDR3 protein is CSVDSGTSGHYNEQFF. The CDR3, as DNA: TGCAGCGTTGATAGCGGGACTAGCGGGCACTACAATGAGCAGTTCTTC.

The CDR3 loop reads CASRLDRDNEQFF. Written as DNA, the CDR3 is TGTGCCAGCAGGTTGGATAGGGACAATGAGCAGTTCTTC. J is TRBJ2-1 and V is TRBV12-3 or TRBV12-4; D gene unclear. V lost 6 bases and J lost 5, with 11 bases in between. The length of the CDR3 is 13 residues.

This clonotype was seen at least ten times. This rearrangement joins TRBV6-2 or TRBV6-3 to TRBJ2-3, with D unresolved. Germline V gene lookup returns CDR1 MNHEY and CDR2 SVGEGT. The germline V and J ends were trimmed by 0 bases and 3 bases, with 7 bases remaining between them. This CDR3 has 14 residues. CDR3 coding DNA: TGTGCCAGCAGTTACTCCCCGAGGACAGATACGCAGTATTTT. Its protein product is CASSYSPRTDTQYF.

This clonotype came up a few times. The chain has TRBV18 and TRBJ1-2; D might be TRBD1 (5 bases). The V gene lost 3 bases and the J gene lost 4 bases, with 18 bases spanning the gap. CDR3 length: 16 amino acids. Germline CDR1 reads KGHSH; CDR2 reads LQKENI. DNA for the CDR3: TGTGCCAGCTCACCCCCGAGTAGCAGGGTGGGCTATGGCTACACCTTC. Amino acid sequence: CASSPPSSRVGYGYTF.

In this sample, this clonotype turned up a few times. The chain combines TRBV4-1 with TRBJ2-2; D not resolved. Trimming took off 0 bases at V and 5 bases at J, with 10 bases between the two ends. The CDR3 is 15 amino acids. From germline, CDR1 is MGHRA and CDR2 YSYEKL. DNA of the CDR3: TGCGCCAGCAGCCAAGAGTGGGCGCAAACCGGGGAGCTGTTTTTT. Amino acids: CASSQEWAQTGELFF.

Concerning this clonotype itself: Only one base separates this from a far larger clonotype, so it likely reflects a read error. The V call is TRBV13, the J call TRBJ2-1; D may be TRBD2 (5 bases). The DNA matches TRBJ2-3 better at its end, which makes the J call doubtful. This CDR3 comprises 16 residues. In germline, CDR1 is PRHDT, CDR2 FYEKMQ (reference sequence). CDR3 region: CASSLGTSWVTDTQYF. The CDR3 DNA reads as TGTGCCAGCAGCTTAGGTACTAGTTGGGTCACAGATACGCAGTATTTT.

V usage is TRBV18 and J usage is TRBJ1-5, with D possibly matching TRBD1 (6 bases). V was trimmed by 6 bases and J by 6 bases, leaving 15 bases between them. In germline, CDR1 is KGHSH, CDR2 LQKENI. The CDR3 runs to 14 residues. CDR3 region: CASSLGDTGQPQHF. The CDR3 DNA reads TGTGCCAGCTCCCTGGGGGACACGGGTCAGCCCCAGCATTTT.

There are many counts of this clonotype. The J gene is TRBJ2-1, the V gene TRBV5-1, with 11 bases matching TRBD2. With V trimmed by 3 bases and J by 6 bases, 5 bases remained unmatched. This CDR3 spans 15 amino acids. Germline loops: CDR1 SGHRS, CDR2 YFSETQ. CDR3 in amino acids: CASSSLGTSGNEQFF. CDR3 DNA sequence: TGCGCCAGCAGCTCTCTCGGGACTAGCGGCAATGAGCAGTTCTTC.

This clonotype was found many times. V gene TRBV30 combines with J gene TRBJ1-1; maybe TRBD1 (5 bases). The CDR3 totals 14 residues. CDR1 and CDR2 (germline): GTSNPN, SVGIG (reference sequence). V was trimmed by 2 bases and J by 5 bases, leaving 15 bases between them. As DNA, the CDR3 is TGTGCCTGGAGTTGGGAGGGGTGGGGGACTGAAGCTTTCTTT. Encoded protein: CAWSWEGWGTEAFF. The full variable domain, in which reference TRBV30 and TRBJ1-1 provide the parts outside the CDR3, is SQTIHQWPATLVQPVGSPLSLECTVEGTSNPNLYWYRQAAGRGLQLLFYSVGIGQISSEVPQNLSASRPQDRQFILSSKKLLLSDSGFYLCAWSWEGWGTEAFFGQGTRLTVV.

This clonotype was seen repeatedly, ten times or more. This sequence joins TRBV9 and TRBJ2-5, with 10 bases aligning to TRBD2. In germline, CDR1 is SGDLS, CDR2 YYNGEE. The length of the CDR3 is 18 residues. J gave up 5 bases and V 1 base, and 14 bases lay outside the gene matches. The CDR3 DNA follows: TGTGCCAGCAGCGTAAGCCGGACTAGCGGACAGACCTACGAGACCCAGTACTTC. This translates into CASSVSRTSGQTYETQYF.

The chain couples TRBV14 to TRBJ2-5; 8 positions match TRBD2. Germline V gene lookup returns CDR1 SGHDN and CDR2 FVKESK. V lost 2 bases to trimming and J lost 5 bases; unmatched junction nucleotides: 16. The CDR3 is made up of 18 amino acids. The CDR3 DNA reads TGTGCCAGCAGCCAAAGGCCTTTTGGGTGGGGACTAGAGGAGACCCAGTACTTC. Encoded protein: CASSQRPFGWGLEETQYF.

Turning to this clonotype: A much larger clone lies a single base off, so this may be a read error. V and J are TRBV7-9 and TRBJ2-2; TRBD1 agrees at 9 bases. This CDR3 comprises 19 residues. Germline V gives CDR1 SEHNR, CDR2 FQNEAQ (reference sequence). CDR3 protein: CASSLSPLPGTGNTGGLFF. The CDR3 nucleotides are TGTGCCAGCAGCTTATCTCCCCTCCCCGGGACAGGGAACACCGGGGGGCTGTTTTTT.

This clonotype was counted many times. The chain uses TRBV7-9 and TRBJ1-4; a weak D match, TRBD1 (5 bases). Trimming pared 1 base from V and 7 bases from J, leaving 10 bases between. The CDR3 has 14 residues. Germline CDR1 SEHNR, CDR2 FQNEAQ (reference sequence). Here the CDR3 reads CASSLDAGSEKLFF. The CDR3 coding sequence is TGTGCCAGCAGCTTAGATGCAGGGTCTGAAAAACTGTTTTTT.

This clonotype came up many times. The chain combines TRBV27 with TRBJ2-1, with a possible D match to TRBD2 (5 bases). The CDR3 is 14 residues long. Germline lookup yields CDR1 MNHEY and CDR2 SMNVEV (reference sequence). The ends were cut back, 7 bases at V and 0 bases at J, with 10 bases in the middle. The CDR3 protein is CASKDSLSYNEQFF. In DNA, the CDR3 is TGTGCCAGCAAGGACTCCCTCTCCTACAATGAGCAGTTCTTC.

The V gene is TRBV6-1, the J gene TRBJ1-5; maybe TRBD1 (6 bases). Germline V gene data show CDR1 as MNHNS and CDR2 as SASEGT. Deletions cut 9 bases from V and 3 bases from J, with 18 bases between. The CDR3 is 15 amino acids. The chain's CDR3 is CASKSPRGLNQPQHF. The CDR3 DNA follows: TGTGCCAGTAAATCTCCCAGGGGTCTCAATCAGCCCCAGCATTTT.

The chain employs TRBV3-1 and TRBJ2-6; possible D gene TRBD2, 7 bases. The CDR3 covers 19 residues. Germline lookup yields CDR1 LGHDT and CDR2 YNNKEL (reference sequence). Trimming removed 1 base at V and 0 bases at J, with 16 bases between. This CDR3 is CASSQVGGASSSGANVLTF. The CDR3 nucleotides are TGTGCCAGCAGCCAAGTAGGGGGGGCCTCCAGCTCTGGGGCCAACGTCCTGACTTTC. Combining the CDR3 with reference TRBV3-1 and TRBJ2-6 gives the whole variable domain DTAVSQTPKYLVTQMGNDKSIKCEQNLGHDTMYWYKQDSKKFLKIMFSYNNKELIINETVPNRFSPKSPDKAHLNLHINSLELGDSAVYFCASSQVGGASSSGANVLTFGAGSRLTVL.

CDR3 coding DNA: TGTGGGCTAGCGGGAGCGGGCTACAATGAGCAGTTCTTC. This encodes CGLAGAGYNEQFF. The chain is built from TRBV6-1 and TRBJ2-1; 10 bases are a match to TRBD2. Germline CDR1 MNHNS, CDR2 SASEGT. The CDR3 has 13 residues.

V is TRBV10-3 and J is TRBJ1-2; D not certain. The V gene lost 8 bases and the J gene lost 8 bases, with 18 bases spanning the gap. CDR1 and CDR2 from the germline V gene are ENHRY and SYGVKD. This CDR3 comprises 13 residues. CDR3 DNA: TGTGCCATCCGTCCTGGGTTTAGAGGGGGCTACACCTTC. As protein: CAIRPGFRGGYTF.

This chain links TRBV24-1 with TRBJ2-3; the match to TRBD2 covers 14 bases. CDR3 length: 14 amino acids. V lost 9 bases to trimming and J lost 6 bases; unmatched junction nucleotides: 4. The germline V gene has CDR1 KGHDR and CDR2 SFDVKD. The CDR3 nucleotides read TGTGCCACCGGACTAGCGGGAGGAGGGGATACGCAGTATTTT. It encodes CATGLAGGGDTQYF.